This T cell receptor (beta chain) was recovered during a study of cytomegalovirus exposure and HLA in healthy donors. Findings and caveats of the study: When a later analysis was performed, an Asian-associated ancestry cluster reportedly had fewer N-insertions than the approximately 600-donor mean. In most subjects, TCR beta sequences reportedly gave accurate predictions of HLA-A and HLA-B alleles. Earlier analysis found most TCR beta V segments productive about 87% or about 30% of the time. Highly shared sequence variants in one cluster were likely a sequencing artifact.

The germline V gene has CDR1 MNHEY and CDR2 SVGAGI. Trimming took 6 bases from V and 3 from J, leaving 14 bases between them. The CDR3 covers 14 residues. The PCR had 60 Vbeta and 13 Jbeta primers. Measured with immunoSEQ multiplex PCR; TCRdb has only the in-frame clones, and not every one. The sample holds some 91,000 clones; roughly 60% are singletons and the top ten take 2.3%. Remarks on this clone: The antigen is not known.

The chain employs TRBV6-5 and TRBJ1-1, with unresolved D. Input material: PBMCs. The origin of this receptor is a human donor in good health. Written as DNA, the CDR3 is TGTGCCAGCAGAAGAGGCCGTCCTGACACTGAAGCTTTCTTT. Its translation is CASRRGRPDTEAFF.